This entry lists 5 T cell receptor beta chains sequenced from one sample in a study of blood T cell repertoires in COVID-19. Using immunoSEQ multiplex PCR, the repertoire was profiled, and TCRdb retains in-frame clones only, with some absent. The profile shows about 170,000 clones, around nine tenths of them singletons. Sequenced material: peripheral blood. These receptors all stem from a woman older than 75 with COVID-19, enrolled during active disease.

V and J are TRBV2 and TRBJ1-1; the D gene is possibly TRBD1 (6 bases). The CDR3 contains 15 residues. Trimming shortened V by 7 bases and J by 1 base, and 16 bases separated the two germline ends. Germline V CDR1 and CDR2: SNHLY, FYNNEI. CDR3 sequence (DNA): TGTGCCAGCAAAGTAGAGGCGGGGGCGAACACTGAAGCTTTCTTT. Its translation: CASKVEAGANTEAFF.

The chain employs TRBV4-3 and TRBJ2-2; D ambiguous. Trimming took off 0 bases at V and 9 bases at J, with 8 bases between the two ends. Germline values: CDR1 LGHNA, CDR2 YSLEER. The CDR3 is made up of 13 amino acids. CDR3 DNA sequence: TGCGCCAGCAGCCAAGATTTAAGCCGGGAGCTGTTTTTT. Protein sequence: CASSQDLSRELFF.

J is TRBJ2-3 and V is TRBV29-1, with TRBD2 matching 11 bases. The CDR3 contains 16 residues. The germline CDR1 and CDR2 sequences are SQVTM and ANQGSEA. Trimming at V came to 4 bases and at J to 1 base, leaving 7 bases not matched to a gene. CDR3 DNA: TGCAGCGTTGGACTTTTTAGCGGGAGGGGCACAGATACGCAGTATTTT. Amino acid sequence: CSVGLFSGRGTDTQYF.

The chain has TRBV11-2 and TRBJ2-7; TRBD1 agrees at 8 bases. V lost 10 bases, J lost 2 bases, and 7 bases stayed unmatched. This CDR3 is built from 13 residues. Germline V lookup: CDR1 SGHAT, CDR2 FQNNGV. This CDR3 reads CATTGQGAYEQYF. The CDR3 coding sequence is TGTGCCACCACAGGACAGGGAGCCTACGAGCAGTACTTC.

This clone was counted between two and nine times. The rearrangement links TRBV28 to TRBJ2-5; 7 bases are a match to TRBD1. Germline assignment: CDR1 MDHEN and CDR2 SYDVKM. V lost 6 bases, J lost 5 bases, and 6 bases stayed unmatched. This CDR3 is built from 13 residues. The CDR3 protein is CASRTGLEETQYF. The CDR3 nucleotides read TGTGCCAGCAGGACAGGGCTTGAGGAGACCCAGTACTTC.